This T cell receptor (beta chain) was recovered during a study of blood T cells in healthy people across ages. PCR was performed a second time for roughly 7 to 11 cycles using a sample-barcoded 5' primer and a J-beta primer mix. TCRdb fed the 5' RACE reads into MiXCR, producing one record per CDR3 protein. Of 700,000 or so distinct CDR3 sequences in the sample, 22% were seen once. Investigators took approximately 9.4 milliliters of peripheral blood from every donor. V lost 1 base and J lost 7, with 13 bases in between. The CDR3 spans 14 residues. The germline CDR1 and CDR2 sequences are LGHNA and YSLEER.

The chain carries TRBV4-3 and TRBJ1-1; D remains unclear. The TCR sequence derives from a man aged 65 to 79 in good health. Sample: blood. The CDR3 DNA is TGCGCCAGCAGCCAAGTGGTTGACGGAAATGAAGCTTTCTTT. Protein: CASSQVVDGNEAFF.